The 18 T cell receptor beta chains presented below share a single source sample, sequenced in a study of human thymus T cells. Corrective cardiac operations yielded the resected thymus tissue. Here immunoSEQ multiplex PCR was the method, and the copy in TCRdb shows in-frame clones only, minus some. The sample consists of 120,000 or so clones, around 96% of them appearing once. Sample: thymus tissue. The origin of the receptors is a boy under two years old with a congenital heart defect but otherwise immunologically healthy.

This chain joins TRBV4-2 and TRBJ2-7; unclear D gene. Germline V lookup: CDR1 LGHNA, CDR2 YNFKEQ. The CDR3 totals 12 residues. V lost 0 bases and J lost 9, with 9 bases in between. The CDR3 nucleotides read TGTGCCAGCAGCCAAGACAAGGGTAGGCAGTACTTC. Protein product: CASSQDKGRQYF.

The V gene is TRBV10-3, the J gene TRBJ1-2, with 8 bases that match TRBD1. The junction had 8 bases not matched to a gene; V was cut back by 2 bases and J by 6 bases. Germline V gene lookup returns CDR1 ENHRY and CDR2 SYGVKD. The CDR3 is 15 amino acids. The CDR3 region has the DNA TGTGCCATCAGTGAGCCCCTGGACAGGGTGCATGGCTACACCTTC. Encoded protein: CAISEPLDRVHGYTF.

The chain links TRBV4-2 to TRBJ2-7; D is unresolved. The V gene's germline CDR1 is LGHNA and CDR2 YNFKEQ. Trimming removed 1 base at V and 4 bases at J, with 11 bases between. This CDR3 comprises 14 residues. DNA for the CDR3: TGTGCCAGCAGCCAAGCGGTCAGCTTTTACGAGCAGTACTTC. Translating it yields CASSQAVSFYEQYF.

V gene TRBV5-6 combines with J gene TRBJ1-1; no firm D call. Germline V CDR1 and CDR2: SGHDT, YYEEEE. The CDR3 length is 13 residues. The ends were cut back, 6 bases at V and 5 bases at J, with 14 bases in the middle. CDR3 amino acids: CASIREEGTEAFF. The CDR3 nucleotides are TGTGCCAGCATCCGAGAAGAGGGAACTGAAGCTTTCTTT.

The CDR3, as DNA: TGTGCCAGCAGCCCCCGGAGCAATGGACCCTACGAGCAGTACTTC. This sequence encodes CASSPRSNGPYEQYF. The rearrangement uses TRBV2 and TRBJ2-7, with D hard to call. CDR1 SNHLY and CDR2 FYNNEI come from the germline V gene. Trimming removed 6 bases from V and 2 bases from J, with 17 bases in between. The CDR3 contains 15 residues. The full variable domain, rest sourced from reference TRBV2 and TRBJ2-7, is EPEVTQTPSHQVTQMGQEVILRCVPISNHLYFYWYRQILGQKVEFLVSFYNNEISEKSEIFDDQFSVERPDGSNFTLKIRSTKLEDSAMYFCASSPRSNGPYEQYFGPGTRLTVT.

The chain combines TRBV13 with TRBJ2-7; D unclear. Trimming shortened V by 5 bases and J by 2 bases, and 13 bases separated the two germline ends. This CDR3 contains 14 residues. Germline CDR1 reads PRHDT; CDR2 reads FYEKMQ (reference sequence). CDR3 sequence reads: CASSLSQVAYEQYF. In nucleotides, the CDR3 is TGTGCCAGCAGCCTCAGTCAGGTTGCCTACGAGCAGTACTTC.

V is TRBV27 and J is TRBJ1-5; D gene uncertain. The V and J ends lost 2 bases and 10 bases respectively, with 12 bases between them. In germline, CDR1 is MNHEY, CDR2 SMNVEV (reference sequence). The CDR3 is made up of 13 amino acids. This CDR3 reads CASSLKGPSPQHF. CDR3 bases: TGTGCCAGCAGTTTAAAAGGGCCCAGTCCCCAGCATTTT.

The CDR3 sequence: CASSHTILAGIIYEQYF. In DNA form, the CDR3 reads TGTGCCAGCAGCCACACAATACTAGCGGGCATAATCTACGAGCAGTACTTC. The chain uses TRBV5-8 and TRBJ2-7, with TRBD2 identical over 9 bases. The CDR3 is 17 residues long. V trimming: 4 bases; J trimming: 3 bases; junction bases outside the gene matches: 14. Germline V CDR1 and CDR2: SGHTS, YDEGEE.

The CDR3 nucleotides read TGTGCCAGCAGTTACTTCGGACAGGTCTACGAGCAGTACTTC. Encoded protein: CASSYFGQVYEQYF. This sequence joins TRBV6-5 and TRBJ2-7, with 7 bases lining up with TRBD1. The V gene end was trimmed by 1 base and the J gene end by 3 bases; junction bases not matched to a gene: 3. The CDR3 is 14 residues long. Germline assignment: CDR1 MNHEY and CDR2 SVGAGI.

The rearrangement uses TRBV4-3 and TRBJ1-2; D gene unclear. The CDR3 runs to 14 residues. With 0 bases removed from V and 4 bases from J, the gap between germline ends came to 9 bases. Germline V gene sequence: CDR1 LGHNA, CDR2 YSLEER. CDR3 residues: CASSQDPVLYGYTF. CDR3 DNA: TGCGCCAGCAGCCAAGATCCCGTACTCTATGGCTACACCTTC.

The genes are TRBV5-6 and TRBJ2-7; 10 bases align to TRBD1. The V segment lost 5 bases and the J segment 3 bases; nucleotides outside the gene matches: 5. Germline-derived CDR1 and CDR2 are SGHDT and YYEEEE. The CDR3 is 14 amino acids. This CDR3 is CASSVGTGDYEQYF. In DNA form, the CDR3 reads TGTGCCAGCAGTGTAGGGACAGGGGACTACGAGCAGTACTTC.

In this sample, this clone turned up once. The V and J genes are TRBV5-6 and TRBJ2-7; 8 bases line up with TRBD1. Germline-derived CDR1 and CDR2 are SGHDT and YYEEEE. Germline trimming cut 4 bases from V and 0 bases from J; bases unmatched to any gene: 6. This CDR3 comprises 15 residues. CDR3 DNA: TGTGCCAGCAGCATTGGGGGACAGGCCTCCTACGAGCAGTACTTC. As protein: CASSIGGQASYEQYF.

The V and J genes are TRBV7-3 and TRBJ2-3; 8 nucleotides match TRBD1. The ends lost 8 bases at V and 3 bases at J; junction bases unmatched: 4. This CDR3 is 13 amino acids long. Germline CDR1 reads SGHTA; CDR2 reads FQGTGA. Here the CDR3 reads CASGWTGTDTQYF. Here the CDR3 DNA reads TGTGCCAGCGGATGGACAGGGACAGATACGCAGTATTTT.

The chain employs TRBV12-1 and TRBJ1-4. TRBV12-1 is labeled a pseudogene. CDR3 length: 13 amino acids. The CDR3 protein is CASTRPNNEKLFF. CDR3 DNA sequence: TGTGCCAGCACCAGACCGAATAATGAAAAACTGTTTTTT.

This clone was seen just once. The chain employs TRBV9 and TRBJ2-3; D may match TRBD1 or TRBD2 (5 bases each). The CDR3 sequence is 15 residues long. V was shortened by 3 bases and J by 0 bases, with 11 bases between the two germline ends. Germline assignment: CDR1 SGDLS and CDR2 YYNGEE. The CDR3 spells CASSEGTYSTDTQYF. CDR3 sequence (DNA): TGTGCCAGCAGCGAAGGGACCTATAGCACAGATACGCAGTATTTT.

V is TRBV7-2 and J is TRBJ1-2; TRBD1 might be the D (5 bases). This CDR3 is 15 amino acids long. Germline lookup yields CDR1 SGHTA and CDR2 FQGNSA. Deletions cut 1 base from V and 7 bases from J, with 16 bases between. For the CDR3, the DNA is TGTGCCAGCAGCTTAGAGGCTGCTCAGGGTTGTGGCTACACCTTC. It encodes CASSLEAAQGCGYTF.

This clone was seen only a few times. The V and J genes are TRBV4-3 and TRBJ1-1; D call uncertain. The CDR3 length is 17 residues. Trimming cost V 1 base and J 1 base, with 16 bases left between them. Germline V gene sequence: CDR1 LGHNA, CDR2 YSLEER. In DNA, the CDR3 is TGCGCCAGCAGCCAAGGAAGCAGAGGAGACCGGAACACTGAAGCTTTCTTT. It codes for CASSQGSRGDRNTEAFF.

The chain joins TRBV18 to TRBJ2-7; a weak D match, TRBD1 (6 bases). From germline, CDR1 is KGHSH and CDR2 LQKENI. This CDR3 is built from 16 residues. V lost 0 bases to trimming and J lost 3 bases, with 15 bases between them. This CDR3 reads CASSPPSDRIIYEQYF. The CDR3 DNA is TGTGCCAGCTCACCACCGTCAGACAGGATAATCTACGAGCAGTACTTC.